Following are 5 T cell receptor beta chains from one sample sequenced in a study of cytomegalovirus exposure and HLA in healthy donors. Use of 60 Vbeta and 13 Jbeta primers characterized the PCR. Libraries were prepared by immunoSEQ multiplex PCR; TCRdb keeps only in-frame clonotypes and omits some of them. Counted here are about 150,000 clones, approximately 72% occurring once; the ten biggest clones make up over 2.5%. Sequenced: PBMCs. The receptors were sampled from a man aged 18-30 years in good health and CMV-seronegative.

V and J are TRBV6-5 and TRBJ2-7; TRBD1 is a possible D gene (6 bases). CDR3 length: 12 amino acids. CDR1 and CDR2 (germline): MNHEY, SVGAGI. The V gene lost 5 bases and the J gene lost 2 bases, with 7 bases spanning the gap. The CDR3: CASSQGTYEQYF. The CDR3 DNA reads as TGTGCCAGCAGTCAGGGGACCTACGAGCAGTACTTC.

This clone was observed a handful of times. This chain joins TRBV7-9 and TRBJ1-1, with TRBD1 identical over 10 bases. With 0 bases clipped from V and 0 bases from J, the junction kept 7 bases outside the gene matches. The CDR3 extends over 18 amino acids. Germline lookup yields CDR1 SEHNR and CDR2 FQNEAQ (reference sequence). Here the CDR3 DNA reads TGTGCCAGCAGCTTAGCTCCGGGACAGGGGCTTATGAACACTGAAGCTTTCTTT. This codes for CASSLAPGQGLMNTEAFF.

The chain carries TRBV11-2 and TRBJ1-1; D uncertain. The V and J ends lost 5 bases and 2 bases respectively, with 12 bases between them. The CDR3 is 14 amino acids. From germline, CDR1 is SGHAT and CDR2 FQNNGV. The CDR3 protein is CASSRGDVNTEAFF. The CDR3 coding sequence is TGTGCCAGCAGCCGTGGAGATGTAAACACTGAAGCTTTCTTT. Full variable domain (rest looked up from reference TRBV11-2 and TRBJ1-1): EAGVAQSPRYKIIEKRQSVAFWCNPISGHATLYWYQQILGQGPKLLIQFQNNGVVDDSQLPKDRFSAERLKGVDSTLKIQPAKLEDSAVYLCASSRGDVNTEAFFGQGTRLTVV.

V usage is TRBV5-1 and J usage is TRBJ2-3; D might be TRBD2 (5 bases). In germline, CDR1 is SGHRS, CDR2 YFSETQ. The V end was cut by 3 bases, the J end by 0 bases, with 14 bases between. The length of the CDR3 is 16 residues. The CDR3 sequence: CASSSGILLSTDTQYF. CDR3 bases: TGCGCCAGCAGCTCGGGAATACTTCTTAGCACAGATACGCAGTATTTT.

On this clone itself: One junction end disagrees with the germline gene, perhaps due to a read error. V gene TRBV7-2 combines with J gene TRBJ2-6; the D gene is possibly TRBD1 (5 bases). CDR3 length: 17 amino acids. Germline V lookup: CDR1 SGHTA, CDR2 FQGNSA. The CDR3 DNA sequence: TGTGCCAGCAGCTTAGTAACCATGGGGTCTGGGGCCAACGGCCTGACTTTC. Translating it yields CASSLVTMGSGANGLTF.